This section outlines one T cell receptor (beta chain) sequence together with its context. The antigen is not known. The entry originates in a study of radiation and T cells in renal cell carcinoma. Overall study: Nephrectomy followed 15 Gy stereotactic body radiation by 4 weeks. Study findings and constraints: In blood, top tumor clones expanded by 2 weeks, shrinking by 4.

Time point specified: blood 2 weeks post-SBRT. Treatment: 15 Gy SBRT to primary tumor, nephrectomy 4 weeks later. After SBRT, blood was collected at 2 and 4 weeks, plus baseline. Using immunoSEQ multiplex PCR, the repertoire was profiled, and TCRdb retains in-frame clones only, with some absent. Found here are more than 95,000 clones, roughly four fifths of them singletons; the top ten hold 5% to 6.5%. Trimming pared 8 bases from V and 3 bases from J, leaving 16 bases between. Germline V gene sequence: CDR1 SNHLY, CDR2 FYNNEI. This CDR3 is 14 amino acids long. The sample consisted of blood, taken from a patient whose treatment included radiotherapy and nephrectomy. This receptor was taken from a man aged 50 to 60 with renal cell carcinoma. V is TRBV2 and J is TRBJ1-1; D remains ambiguous. CDR3 sequence (DNA): TGTGCCAGCTGCGGTTCTGTTCGGGACACTGAAGCTTTCTTT. It yields the protein CASCGSVRDTEAFF.